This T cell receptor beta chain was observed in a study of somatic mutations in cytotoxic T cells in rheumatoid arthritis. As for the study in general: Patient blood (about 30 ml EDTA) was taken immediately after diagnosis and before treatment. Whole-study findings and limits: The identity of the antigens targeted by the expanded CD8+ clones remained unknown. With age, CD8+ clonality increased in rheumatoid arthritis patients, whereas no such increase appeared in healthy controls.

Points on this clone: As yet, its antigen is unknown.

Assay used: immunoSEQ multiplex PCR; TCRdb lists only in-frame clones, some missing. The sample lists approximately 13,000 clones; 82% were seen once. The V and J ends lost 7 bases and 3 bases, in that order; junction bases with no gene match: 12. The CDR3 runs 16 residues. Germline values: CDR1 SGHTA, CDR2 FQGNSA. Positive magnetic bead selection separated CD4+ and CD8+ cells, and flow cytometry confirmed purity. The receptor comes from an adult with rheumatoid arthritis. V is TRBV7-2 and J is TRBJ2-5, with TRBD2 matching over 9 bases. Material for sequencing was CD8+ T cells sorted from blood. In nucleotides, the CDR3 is TGTGCCAGCACCCCTTGGGGAGCGGGGGGAGAAGAGACCCAGTACTTC. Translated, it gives CASTPWGAGGEETQYF.